This T cell receptor beta chain came from a study of metastatic and nonmetastatic thyroid tumors. On the study more broadly: The comparison covered peripheral blood and tumor or nodule tissue in malignant and benign thyroid patients.

TCRdb called clones again from the PCR reads with MiXCR. Among a few thousand clones listed, more than 30% were seen once. Among the patients, none had received any treatment before thyroid surgery. This clone is termed medium-sized. The germline gives CDR1 MNHNS, CDR2 SASEGT. V gave up 7 bases and J gave up 0 bases, with 14 bases separating them. The CDR3 totals 15 residues. The sequencing sample was made of adjacent normal tissue. The origin of this receptor is a female donor with papillary thyroid cancer or a benign thyroid nodule (not recorded which). Some clones in this sample may be carry-over from other donors' samples. The V gene is TRBV6-1, the J gene TRBJ2-3, with D possibly matching TRBD1 (5 bases). CDR3 sequence reads: CASMGRTSSTDTQYF. The CDR3 bases are TGTGCCAGCATGGGGCGGACGTCTAGCACAGATACGCAGTATTTT.